This section outlines one T cell receptor beta chain sequence together with its context. The antigen this receptor binds is unknown. Per-base quality was not reported, and no clone a single base away is much larger than it. These data belong to a study of read filtering for tumor transcriptome and immune sequencing (dated by TCRdb to about 2020). About the full investigation: Of the patients in the cohort, some 17 were male and 14 to 15 were female, and their mean age was about 72 years, with a range of about 47 to 85. One main goal was a read-filtering strategy for immune repertoire data, in particular deciding whether clonotypes backed by only one read should be removed. By revised international staging, eight or nine patients were R-ISS I, around 15 were R-ISS II and over 5 were R-ISS III. The study compared TCR repertoires from targeted immune repertoire sequencing and bulk whole-transcriptome sequencing run on the same bone marrow samples. Per sample, about 3.5 to 11 million TCR-region mapped reads were obtained with IR-seq, compared with only roughly 85 to 1273 with RNA-seq. Whole-transcriptome libraries were prepared with the TruSeq RNA Access Library Prep Kit after DNase treatment.

TCR libraries were built from approximately 400 ng RNA with the Immunoverse kit, using molecular barcoded adaptors covering alpha/delta and beta/gamma chains. TCR library preparation used the same RNA that was used for transcriptome sequencing. An Illumina HiSeq 4000 with 2 x 150 cycles was used to sequence the TCR libraries. Per the source publication's procedure: Using MiXCR, which included quality filtering and error correction, TCR reads were aligned to human V, D, J and C references and then assembled into CDR3 clonotypes. The tcR package in R was used to analyze clonotype counts and gene usage diversity. For inspection of raw mapping reads, RNA-seq reads were mapped by STAR aligner version 2.5.3a onto GRCh37 of the human genome. To test how sequencing depth affects detected clonotypes, IR-seq fastq files were randomly downsampled with Seqtk 1.3. In-frame beta chains were kept once TCRdb had trimmed the public reads at Q25 with fastp and called clones with MiXCR. Identical CDR3 protein sequences are pooled into one entry, listed with their most common genes and DNA. TCRdb's processing, not the authors' own work, is the source of the V and J calls. Across this sample there are over 45,000 distinct CDR3 sequences, with about 20% seen only once. The leading ten clones occupy less than 45% of the sample.

The paper as a whole reports these results and caveats: The sorted CD138-negative fraction was not purified T cells but a mixed bone marrow immune population. IR-seq captured clonotypes at much higher depth and more reliably than RNA-seq, and smaller IR-seq throughput sufficed to identify most shared clonotypes. Removing single-read clonotypes increased the correlation between IR-seq and RNA-seq shared clonotype proportions. Single-read clonotypes made up about 81.9% of clonotypes but roughly 3.2% of total reads in IR-seq, and 70% to 75% of clonotypes and 44.6% of reads in RNA-seq.

Every patient had bone marrow sampled at the time of active disease. Bone marrow mononuclear cells were isolated by Ficoll-Hypaque density gradient centrifugation. CD138-negative cells were obtained by negative selection after labeling with CD138 magnetic microbeads on a MACS separator, removing myeloma plasma cells. Flow cytometry on an Attune NxT with CD138 antibodies was used to check the purity of the isolated cells. Total RNA was extracted using TRIzol reagent and was quantified on a NanoDrop spectrophotometer. Paired RNA-seq and IR-seq were performed on each patient's CD138-negative bone marrow sample. Trimming costs V 8 bases and J 0 bases, and their ends lie 16 bases apart. Via the germline V gene, CDR1 is SQVTM and CDR2 ANQGSEA. Its CDR3 holds 15 amino acids, cysteine through phenylalanine. The sequence is cut down to CDR3 DNA, 45 bases in frame from base 1.

This sequence originates from a donor aged 40 or over with multiple myeloma. The specimen was a population of CD138-negative cells sorted from bone marrow. The intended sense of this specimen's cell subset or site label: bone marrow mononuclear cells depleted of CD138+ plasma/myeloma cells by negative magnetic selection. The chain was built from TRBV29-1 and TRBJ2-2; possibly the D gene is TRBD1, per 6 matching bases. The CDR3 region has the sequence CSWDNLFANTGELFF. In nucleotides, the sequence is TGCAGCTGGGACAACCTGTTCGCGAACACCGGGGAGCTGTTTTTT.